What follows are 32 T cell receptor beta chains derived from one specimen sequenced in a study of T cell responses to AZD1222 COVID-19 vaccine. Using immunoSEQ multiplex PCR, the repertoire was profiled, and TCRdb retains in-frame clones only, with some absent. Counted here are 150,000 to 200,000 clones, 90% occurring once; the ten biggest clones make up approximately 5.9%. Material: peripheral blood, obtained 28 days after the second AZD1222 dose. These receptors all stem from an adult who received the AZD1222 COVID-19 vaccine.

The CDR3 DNA reads TGTGCCAGCAGTCAAAGGGGGGGTACGTATGAGCAGTTCTTC. Translating it yields CASSQRGGTYEQFF. The chain carries TRBV6-2 or TRBV6-3 and TRBJ2-1, with D perhaps matching TRBD2 (7 bases). Per germline, CDR1 MNHEY and CDR2 SVGEGT. With 5 bases removed from V and 8 bases from J, the gap between germline ends came to 16 bases. This CDR3 comprises 14 residues.

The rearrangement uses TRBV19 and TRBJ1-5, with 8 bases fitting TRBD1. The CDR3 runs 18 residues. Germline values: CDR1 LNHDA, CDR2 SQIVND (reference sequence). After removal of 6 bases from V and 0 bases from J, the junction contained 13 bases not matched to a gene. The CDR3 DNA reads TGTGCCAGTAGGGAAGGAGGGGACAGGCGATATAGCAATCAGCCCCAGCATTTT. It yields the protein CASREGGDRRYSNQPQHF.

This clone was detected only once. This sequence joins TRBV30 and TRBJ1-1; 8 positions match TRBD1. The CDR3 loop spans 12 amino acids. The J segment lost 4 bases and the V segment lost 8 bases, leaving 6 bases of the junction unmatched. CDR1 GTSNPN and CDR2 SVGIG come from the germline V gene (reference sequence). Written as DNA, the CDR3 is TGTGCCAGTTACAGGGGGGGCACTGAAGCTTTCTTT. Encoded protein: CASYRGGTEAFF.

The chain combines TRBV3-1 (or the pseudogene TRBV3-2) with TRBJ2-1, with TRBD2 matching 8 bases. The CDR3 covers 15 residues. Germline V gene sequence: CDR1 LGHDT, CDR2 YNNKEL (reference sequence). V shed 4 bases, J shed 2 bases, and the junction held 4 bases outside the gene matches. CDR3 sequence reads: CASSRPGLAYNEQFF. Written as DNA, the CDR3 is TGTGCCAGCAGCCGACCGGGACTAGCCTACAATGAGCAGTTCTTC.

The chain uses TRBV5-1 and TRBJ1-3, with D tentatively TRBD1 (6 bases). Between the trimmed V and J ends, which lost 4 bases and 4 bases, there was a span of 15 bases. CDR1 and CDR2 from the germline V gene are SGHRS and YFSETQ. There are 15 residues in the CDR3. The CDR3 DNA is TGCGCCAGCAGCCTACCGACAGGTCTGGGAAACACCATATATTTT. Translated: CASSLPTGLGNTIYF.

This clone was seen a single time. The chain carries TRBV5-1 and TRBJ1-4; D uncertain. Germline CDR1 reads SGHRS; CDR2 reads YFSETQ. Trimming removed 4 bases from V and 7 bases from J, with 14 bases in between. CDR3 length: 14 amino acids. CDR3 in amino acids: CASSHGREGEKLFF. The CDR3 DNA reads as TGCGCCAGCAGCCACGGACGGGAGGGTGAAAAACTGTTTTTT.

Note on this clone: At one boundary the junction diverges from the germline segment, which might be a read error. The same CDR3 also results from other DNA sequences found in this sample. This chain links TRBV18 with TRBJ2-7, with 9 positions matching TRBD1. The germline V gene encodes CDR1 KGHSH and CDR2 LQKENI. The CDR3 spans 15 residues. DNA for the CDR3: TGTGCCAGCTCACCTGGACAGGGGACCTCCTACGAGCAATACTTC. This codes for CASSPGQGTSYEQYF.

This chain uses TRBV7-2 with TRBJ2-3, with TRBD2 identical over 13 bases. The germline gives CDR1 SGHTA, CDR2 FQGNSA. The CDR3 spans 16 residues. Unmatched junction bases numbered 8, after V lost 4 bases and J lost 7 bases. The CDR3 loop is CASSYTSGGERNTQYF. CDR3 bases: TGTGCCAGCAGCTATACTAGCGGGGGGGAGAGGAATACGCAGTATTTT.

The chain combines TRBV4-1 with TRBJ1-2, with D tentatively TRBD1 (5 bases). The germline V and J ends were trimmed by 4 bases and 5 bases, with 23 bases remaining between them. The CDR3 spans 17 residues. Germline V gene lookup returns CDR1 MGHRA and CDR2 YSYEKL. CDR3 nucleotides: TGCGCCAGCAGCCGAGAGGATGGGGCAGATTCCTTTTATGGCTACACCTTC. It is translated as CASSREDGADSFYGYTF.

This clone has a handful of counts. The CDR3 DNA follows: TGCGCCAGCAGCTTGGACCCAGGACAGGGCCAGCAGTACTTC. Its translation: CASSLDPGQGQQYF. The chain has TRBV5-1 and TRBJ2-7; 8 bases map to TRBD1. J was trimmed by 8 bases and V by 0 bases; bases with no gene match: 7. The germline CDR1 and CDR2 sequences are SGHRS and YFSETQ. The CDR3 covers 14 residues.

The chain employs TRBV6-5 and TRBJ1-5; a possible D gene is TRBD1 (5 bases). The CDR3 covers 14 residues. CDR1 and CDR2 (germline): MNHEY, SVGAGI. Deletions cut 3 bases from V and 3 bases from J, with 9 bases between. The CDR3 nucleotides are TGTGCCAGCAGTTATGCAGGGCCCAATCAGCCCCAGCATTTT. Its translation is CASSYAGPNQPQHF.

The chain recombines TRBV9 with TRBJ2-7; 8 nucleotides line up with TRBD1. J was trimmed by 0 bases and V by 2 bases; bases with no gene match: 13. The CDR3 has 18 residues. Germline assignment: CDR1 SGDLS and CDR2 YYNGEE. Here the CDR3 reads CASSVGTGKGPSSYEQYF. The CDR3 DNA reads TGTGCCAGCAGCGTGGGGACAGGTAAGGGCCCGAGCTCCTACGAGCAGTACTTC.

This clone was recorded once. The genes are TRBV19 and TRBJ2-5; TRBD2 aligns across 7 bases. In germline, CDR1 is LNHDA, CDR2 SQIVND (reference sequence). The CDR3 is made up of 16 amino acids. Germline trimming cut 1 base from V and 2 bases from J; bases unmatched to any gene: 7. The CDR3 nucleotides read TGTGCCAGTAGTATAGTCGCCAGCGGGGAGCAAGAGACCCAGTACTTC. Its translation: CASSIVASGEQETQYF.

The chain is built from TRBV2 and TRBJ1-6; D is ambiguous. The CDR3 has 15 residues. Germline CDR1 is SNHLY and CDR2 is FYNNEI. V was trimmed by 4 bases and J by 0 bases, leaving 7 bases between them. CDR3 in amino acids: CASSGDSSYNSPLHF. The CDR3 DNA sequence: TGTGCCAGCAGTGGTGATAGCTCCTATAATTCACCCCTCCACTTT.

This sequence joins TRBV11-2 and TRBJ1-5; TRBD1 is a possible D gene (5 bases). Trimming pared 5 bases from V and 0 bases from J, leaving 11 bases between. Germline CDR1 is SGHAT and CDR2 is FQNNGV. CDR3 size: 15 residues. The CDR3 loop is CASSRDSNSNQPQHF. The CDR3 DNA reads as TGTGCCAGCAGCCGAGACAGTAATAGCAATCAGCCCCAGCATTTT. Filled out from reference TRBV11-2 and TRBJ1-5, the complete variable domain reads EAGVAQSPRYKIIEKRQSVAFWCNPISGHATLYWYQQILGQGPKLLIQFQNNGVVDDSQLPKDRFSAERLKGVDSTLKIQPAKLEDSAVYLCASSRDSNSNQPQHFGDGTRLSIL.

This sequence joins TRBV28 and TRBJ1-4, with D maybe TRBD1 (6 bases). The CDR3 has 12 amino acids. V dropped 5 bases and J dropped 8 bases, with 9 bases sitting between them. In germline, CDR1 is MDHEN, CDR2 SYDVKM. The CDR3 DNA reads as TGTGCCAGCAGTAGAGGGGGGGAAAAACTGTTTTTT. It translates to CASSRGGEKLFF.

CDR3 sequence: CASSAGLAGHTGELFF. CDR3 nucleotides: TGTGCCAGCAGCGCGGGACTAGCGGGACACACCGGGGAGCTGTTTTTT. The chain has TRBV7-9 and TRBJ2-2; 13 bases are shared with TRBD2. CDR3 length: 16 amino acids. Germline V gives CDR1 SEHNR, CDR2 FQNEAQ (reference sequence). With V trimmed by 5 bases and J by 3 bases, 3 bases remained unmatched.

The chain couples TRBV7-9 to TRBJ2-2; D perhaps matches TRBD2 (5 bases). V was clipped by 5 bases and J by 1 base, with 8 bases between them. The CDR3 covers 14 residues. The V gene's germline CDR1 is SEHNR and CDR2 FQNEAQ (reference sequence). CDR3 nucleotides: TGTGCCAGCAGCCAGGACTGGAACACCGGGGAGCTGTTTTTT. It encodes CASSQDWNTGELFF.

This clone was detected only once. The CDR3 reads CASSPKGLAGHNEQFF. As DNA, the CDR3 is TGTGCCAGCAGTCCGAAGGGGCTAGCGGGCCACAATGAGCAGTTCTTC. The chain couples TRBV7-2 to TRBJ2-1; TRBD2 aligns across 8 bases. The CDR3 has 16 residues. J lost 5 bases, V lost 6 bases, and 12 bases had no gene match. Per germline, CDR1 SGHTA and CDR2 FQGNSA.

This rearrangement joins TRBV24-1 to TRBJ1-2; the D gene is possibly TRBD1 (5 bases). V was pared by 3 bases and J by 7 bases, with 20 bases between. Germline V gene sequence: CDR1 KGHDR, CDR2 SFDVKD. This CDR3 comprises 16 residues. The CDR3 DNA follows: TGTGCCACCAGTGATATAAAGGATTCGGGAAGGGGTGGCTACACCTTC. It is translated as CATSDIKDSGRGGYTF.

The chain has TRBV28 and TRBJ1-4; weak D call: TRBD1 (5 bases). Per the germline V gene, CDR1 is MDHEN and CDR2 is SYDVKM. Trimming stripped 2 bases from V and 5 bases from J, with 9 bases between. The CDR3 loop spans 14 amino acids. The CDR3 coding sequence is TGTGCCAGCAGTTTAGCAGGGTACAATGAAAAACTGTTTTTT. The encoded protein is CASSLAGYNEKLFF.

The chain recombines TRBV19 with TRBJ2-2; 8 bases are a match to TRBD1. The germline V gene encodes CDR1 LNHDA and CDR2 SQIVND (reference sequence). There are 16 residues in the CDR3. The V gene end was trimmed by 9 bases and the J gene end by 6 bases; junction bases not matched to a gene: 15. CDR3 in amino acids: CASQGLDRVVPGELFF. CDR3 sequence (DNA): TGTGCCAGCCAAGGCTTGGACAGGGTAGTTCCCGGGGAGCTGTTTTTT.

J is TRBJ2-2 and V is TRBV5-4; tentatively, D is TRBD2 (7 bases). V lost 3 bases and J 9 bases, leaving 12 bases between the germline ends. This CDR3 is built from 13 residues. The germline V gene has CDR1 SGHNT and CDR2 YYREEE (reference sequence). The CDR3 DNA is TGTGCCAGCAGCTGGGGGGGCAGGCGGGAGCTGTTTTTT. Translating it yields CASSWGGRRELFF.

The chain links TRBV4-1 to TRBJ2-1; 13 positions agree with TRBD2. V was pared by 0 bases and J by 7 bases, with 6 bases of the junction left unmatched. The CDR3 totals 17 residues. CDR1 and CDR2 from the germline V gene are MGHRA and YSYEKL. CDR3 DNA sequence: TGCGCCAGCAGCCAAGATCAACTAGCGGGGGGGTGGAATGAGCAGTTCTTC. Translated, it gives CASSQDQLAGGWNEQFF.

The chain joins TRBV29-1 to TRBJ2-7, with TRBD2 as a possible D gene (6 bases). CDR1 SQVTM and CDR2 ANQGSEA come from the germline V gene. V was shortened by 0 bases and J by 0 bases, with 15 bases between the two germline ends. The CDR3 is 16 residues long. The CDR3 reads CSVEDLRGTVSYEQYF. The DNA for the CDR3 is TGCAGCGTTGAAGATCTTCGCGGGACGGTCTCCTACGAGCAGTACTTC.

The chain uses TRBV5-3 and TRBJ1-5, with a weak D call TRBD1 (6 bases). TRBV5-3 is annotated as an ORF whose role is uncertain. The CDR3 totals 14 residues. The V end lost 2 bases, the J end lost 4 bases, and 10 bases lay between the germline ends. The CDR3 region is CARSFDRRNQPQHF. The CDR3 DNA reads TGTGCCAGAAGCTTCGACAGGAGGAATCAGCCCCAGCATTTT.

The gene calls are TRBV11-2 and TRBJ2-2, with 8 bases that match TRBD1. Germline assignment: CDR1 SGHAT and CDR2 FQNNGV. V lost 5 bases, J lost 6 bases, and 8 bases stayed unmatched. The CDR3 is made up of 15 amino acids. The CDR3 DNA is TGTGCCAGCAGCCACCGCAGGGGGCAGTCCGGGGAGCTGTTTTTT. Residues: CASSHRRGQSGELFF.

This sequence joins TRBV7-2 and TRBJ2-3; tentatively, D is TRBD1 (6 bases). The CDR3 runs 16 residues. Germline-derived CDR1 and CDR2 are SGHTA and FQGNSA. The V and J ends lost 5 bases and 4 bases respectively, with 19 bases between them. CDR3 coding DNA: TGTGCCAGCAGCGAAGGGGGATTTTTGAGTTCAGATACGCAGTATTTT. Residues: CASSEGGFLSSDTQYF.

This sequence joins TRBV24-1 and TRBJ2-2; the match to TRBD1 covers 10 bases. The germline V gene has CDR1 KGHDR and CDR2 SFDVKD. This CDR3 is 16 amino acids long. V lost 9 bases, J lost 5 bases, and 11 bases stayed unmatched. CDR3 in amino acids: CATQPRQGAGTGELFF. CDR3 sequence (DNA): TGTGCCACCCAGCCTCGACAGGGGGCCGGAACCGGGGAGCTGTTTTTT.

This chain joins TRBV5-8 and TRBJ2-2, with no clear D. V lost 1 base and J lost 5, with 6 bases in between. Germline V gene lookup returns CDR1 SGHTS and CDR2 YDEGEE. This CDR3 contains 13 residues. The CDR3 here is CASSLSETGELFF. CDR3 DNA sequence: TGTGCCAGCAGCTTGTCGGAGACCGGGGAGCTGTTTTTT.

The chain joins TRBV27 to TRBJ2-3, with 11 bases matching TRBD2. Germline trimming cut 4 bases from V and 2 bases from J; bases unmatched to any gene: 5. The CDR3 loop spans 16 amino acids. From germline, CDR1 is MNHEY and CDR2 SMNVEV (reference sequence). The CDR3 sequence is CASSWGTSGTTDTQYF. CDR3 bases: TGTGCCAGCAGTTGGGGGACTAGCGGTACCACAGATACGCAGTATTTT.

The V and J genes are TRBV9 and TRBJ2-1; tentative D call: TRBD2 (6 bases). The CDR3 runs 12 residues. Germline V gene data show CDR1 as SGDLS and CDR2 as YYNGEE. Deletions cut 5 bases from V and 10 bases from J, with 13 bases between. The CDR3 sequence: CASSHREEEQFF. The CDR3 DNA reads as TGTGCCAGCAGTCATAGGGAGGAGGAGCAGTTCTTC.